The 24 T cell receptor beta chains presented below share a single source sample, sequenced in a study of blood T cell repertoires in COVID-19. Profiling relied on immunoSEQ multiplex PCR, and the TCRdb table lists in-frame clones only, not all of them. Of about 250,000 clones listed, nearly 90% are singletons. The sequenced material came from peripheral blood. Source of these receptors: a woman aged 30 to 39 with acute or convalescent COVID-19.

The chain employs TRBV30 and TRBJ1-2; 9 bases map to TRBD1. This CDR3 has 15 amino acids. The V segment lost 3 bases and the J segment 6 bases; nucleotides outside the gene matches: 11. The germline V gene encodes CDR1 GTSNPN and CDR2 SVGIG (reference sequence). The CDR3, as DNA: TGTGCCTGGAGAACCCGGGACAGGGAATCGGATGGCTACACCTTC. It encodes CAWRTRDRESDGYTF. Looking up the rest from reference TRBV30 and TRBJ1-2 gives the full variable domain: SQTIHQWPATLVQPVGSPLSLECTVEGTSNPNLYWYRQAAGRGLQLLFYSVGIGQISSEVPQNLSASRPQDRQFILSSKKLLLSDSGFYLCAWRTRDRESDGYTFGSGTRLTVV.

This clone came up once. The rearrangement links TRBV12-2 to TRBJ1-2; no DNA check was done on the table's D call, TRBD1. TRBV12-2 is marked as a pseudogene. The CDR3 totals 13 residues. DNA for the CDR3: TGTGCAAGTCGCTTAGCGCGAGGGGGCGGCTACACCTTC. Residues: CASRLARGGGYTF.

This rearrangement joins TRBV5-4 to TRBJ1-4; the match to TRBD1 covers 8 bases. Germline CDR1 is SGHNT and CDR2 is YYREEE (reference sequence). This CDR3 contains 16 residues. V lost 0 bases and J lost 4; bases outside the gene matches: 5. The CDR3 loop reads CASSLDPGGINEKLFF. CDR3 bases: TGTGCCAGCAGCTTGGACCCAGGGGGCATTAATGAAAAACTGTTTTTT. Based on the CDR3 plus reference TRBV5-4 and TRBJ1-4, the full variable domain is ETGVTQSPTHLIKTRGQQVTLRCSSQSGHNTVSWYQQALGQGPQFIFQYYREEENGRGNFPPRFSGLQFPNYSSELNVNALELDDSALYLCASSLDPGGINEKLFFGSGTQLSVL.

Comments on this clone: The sample has other DNA sequences that encode this CDR3 too. The gene calls are TRBV19 and TRBJ2-1, with 11 bases lining up with TRBD2. The CDR3 is 14 residues long. The V segment lost 9 bases and the J segment 3 bases; nucleotides outside the gene matches: 4. Germline V gives CDR1 LNHDA, CDR2 SQIVND (reference sequence). CDR3 coding DNA: TGTGCCAGCCGACTAGCGGGACACTACAATGAGCAGTTCTTC. Protein: CASRLAGHYNEQFF. The full variable domain, its missing parts supplied by reference TRBV19 and TRBJ2-1, is DGGITQSPKYLFRKEGQNVTLSCEQNLNHDAMYWYRQDPGQGLRLIYYSQIVNDFQKGDIAEGYSVSREKKESFPLTVTSAQKNPTAFYLCASRLAGHYNEQFFGPGTRLTVL.

The chain employs TRBV12-3 or TRBV12-4 and TRBJ2-7; no definite D call. This CDR3 has 12 residues. V was shortened by 8 bases and J by 2 bases, with 10 bases between the two germline ends. This chain's CDR3 is CASGLSPYEQYF. Written as DNA, the CDR3 is TGTGCCAGCGGGCTATCGCCCTACGAGCAGTACTTC.

The table lists this clone with a count of one. This rearrangement joins TRBV6-2 or TRBV6-3 to TRBJ2-4; 7 bases match TRBD1. The CDR3 runs 17 residues. V trimming: 6 bases; J trimming: 8 bases; junction bases outside the gene matches: 19. Germline-derived CDR1 and CDR2 are MNHEY and SVGEGT. The CDR3 is CASSLTGGQAVLDIQYF. The CDR3 coding sequence is TGTGCCAGCAGCCTAACCGGCGGACAGGCGGTCTTAGACATTCAGTACTTC.

This chain links TRBV10-3 with TRBJ2-2; 7 bases fit TRBD2. V lost 2 bases, J lost 6 bases, and 6 bases stayed unmatched. This CDR3 spans 15 amino acids. From germline, CDR1 is ENHRY and CDR2 SYGVKD. The CDR3 is CAISEGLGAPGELFF. The CDR3 region has the DNA TGTGCCATCAGTGAGGGACTAGGGGCCCCCGGGGAGCTGTTTTTT.

The CDR3 coding sequence is TGTGCCAGCAGCCCAGGAGCGGGGGGTTTGGCGCGTACGCAGTATTTT. As protein: CASSPGAGGLARTQYF. This chain connects TRBV7-9 to TRBJ2-3; 9 bases line up with TRBD2. The CDR3 spans 16 residues. Germline loops: CDR1 SEHNR, CDR2 FQNEAQ (reference sequence). J was trimmed by 8 bases and V by 5 bases; bases with no gene match: 14.

This chain links TRBV5-1 with TRBJ2-7; TRBD2 is a possible D gene (6 bases). Trimming removed 7 bases at V and 2 bases at J, with 16 bases between. The V gene's germline CDR1 is SGHRS and CDR2 YFSETQ. The CDR3 has 14 amino acids. The CDR3 here is CASRGRTGAYEQYF. In DNA, the CDR3 is TGCGCCAGCCGAGGGAGGACCGGGGCCTACGAGCAGTACTTC.

This clone was recorded a few times. The chain recombines TRBV13 with TRBJ1-3, with D perhaps TRBD1 (6 bases). The CDR3 is 14 residues long. Germline loops: CDR1 PRHDT, CDR2 FYEKMQ (reference sequence). V lost 5 bases, J lost 4 bases, and 12 bases lay in between. The CDR3 spells CASSPNREGNTIYF. The CDR3 DNA follows: TGTGCCAGCAGCCCGAACAGGGAAGGAAACACCATATATTTT. Full variable domain (remainder filled in from reference TRBV13 and TRBJ1-3): AAGVIQSPRHLIKEKRETATLKCYPIPRHDTVYWYQQGPGQDPQFLISFYEKMQSDKGSIPDRFSAQQFSDYHSELNMSSLELGDSALYFCASSPNREGNTIYFGEGSWLTVV.

The gene calls are TRBV27 and TRBJ2-7; the D gene is possibly TRBD2 (7 bases). This CDR3 is 17 amino acids long. Between the trimmed V and J ends, which lost 0 bases and 3 bases, there was a span of 18 bases. The germline V gene encodes CDR1 MNHEY and CDR2 SMNVEV (reference sequence). CDR3 DNA: TGTGCCAGCAGTTTATCGAGGGGGGCGGGAGTGAACTACGAGCAGTACTTC. Its translation is CASSLSRGAGVNYEQYF.

V usage is TRBV19 and J usage is TRBJ2-1; D is possibly TRBD1 (6 bases). The germline V gene has CDR1 LNHDA and CDR2 SQIVND (reference sequence). This CDR3 is built from 14 residues. V shed 3 bases and J shed 9 bases, with 15 bases lying between them. CDR3 sequence reads: CASSIGAARGEQFF. In DNA, the CDR3 is TGTGCCAGTAGTATCGGAGCAGCCAGGGGTGAGCAGTTCTTC. Full variable domain (outside the CDR3, taken from reference TRBV19 and TRBJ2-1): DGGITQSPKYLFRKEGQNVTLSCEQNLNHDAMYWYRQDPGQGLRLIYYSQIVNDFQKGDIAEGYSVSREKKESFPLTVTSAQKNPTAFYLCASSIGAARGEQFFGPGTRLTVL.

The gene calls are TRBV6-2 or TRBV6-3 and TRBJ1-4; 8 bases agree with TRBD1. CDR1 MNHEY and CDR2 SVGEGT come from the germline V gene. V trimming: 5 bases; J trimming: 12 bases; junction bases outside the gene matches: 8. This CDR3 is built from 13 residues. The CDR3 loop is CASSTTGVKELFF. The CDR3 nucleotides are TGTGCCAGCAGTACGACAGGGGTGAAGGAACTGTTTTTT.

The V call is TRBV4-2, the J call TRBJ2-7, with TRBD2 identical over 7 bases. The CDR3 sequence is 16 residues long. J lost 3 bases, V lost 0 bases, and 8 bases had no gene match. Germline V lookup: CDR1 LGHNA, CDR2 YNFKEQ. The CDR3 sequence: CASSQDTWREFYEQYF. The DNA of the CDR3 is TGTGCCAGCAGCCAAGATACTTGGCGGGAGTTCTACGAGCAGTACTTC.

CDR3 DNA: TGTGCCAGCAGAAAAGGGGGCGAAGGGAACACTGAAGCTTTCTTT. The encoded protein is CASRKGGEGNTEAFF. V is TRBV6-5 and J is TRBJ1-1; TRBD1 matches 7 bases. The CDR3 totals 15 residues. The V segment lost 6 bases and the J segment 1 base; nucleotides outside the gene matches: 8. Looked up from germline, CDR1 is MNHEY and CDR2 is SVGAGI.

The chain recombines TRBV24-1 with TRBJ2-5, with 7 bases fitting TRBD2. Germline V gene data show CDR1 as KGHDR and CDR2 as SFDVKD. The CDR3 consists of 15 residues. After removal of 1 base from V and 4 bases from J, the junction contained 5 bases not matched to a gene. CDR3 bases: TGTGCCACCAGTGATTTAAGCGGGAACATAGAGACCCAGTACTTC. Encoded protein: CATSDLSGNIETQYF.

The chain has TRBV11-3 and TRBJ2-5; 10 nucleotides line up with TRBD2. With 1 base clipped from V and 1 base from J, the junction kept 3 bases outside the gene matches. Germline assignment: CDR1 SGHNT and CDR2 YENEEA. This CDR3 region has 16 residues. The CDR3 coding sequence is TGTGCCAGCAGCTTAGTTTCTAGCGGGGGCCAAGAGACCCAGTACTTC. Amino acid sequence: CASSLVSSGGQETQYF.

The chain joins TRBV4-3 to TRBJ2-2; 7 bases are a match to TRBD2. This CDR3 contains 16 residues. Trimming removed 3 bases from V and 0 bases from J; junction bases left unmatched: 4. Germline values: CDR1 LGHNA, CDR2 YSLEER. The DNA for the CDR3 is TGCGCCAGCAGCCATTCTACTAGCGCGAACACCGGGGAGCTGTTTTTT. Protein product: CASSHSTSANTGELFF.

This clone was counted once. The V gene is TRBV30, the J gene TRBJ2-2, with D perhaps matching TRBD2 (6 bases). Germline V gene lookup returns CDR1 GTSNPN and CDR2 SVGIG (reference sequence). The CDR3 extends over 15 amino acids. The V end lost 3 bases, the J end lost 4 bases, and 15 bases lay between the germline ends. CDR3 in DNA: TGTGCCTGGAGGCAGAGGGGAGGCCTCACCGGGGAGCTGTTTTTT. The encoded protein is CAWRQRGGLTGELFF.

The chain is built from TRBV30 and TRBJ2-7, with 11 bases that match TRBD2. The CDR3 has 14 residues. The junction had 9 bases not matched to a gene; V was cut back by 2 bases and J by 9 bases. Germline-derived CDR1 and CDR2 are GTSNPN and SVGIG (reference sequence). In DNA form, the CDR3 reads TGTGCCTGGAGTTTCACTAGCGGGAGACTGGGGCAGTACTTC. Encoded protein: CAWSFTSGRLGQYF.

The genes are TRBV19 and TRBJ1-1, with 8 bases aligning to TRBD1. In germline, CDR1 is LNHDA, CDR2 SQIVND (reference sequence). The V segment lost 5 bases and the J segment 1 base; nucleotides outside the gene matches: 6. This CDR3 is 15 amino acids long. Written as DNA, the CDR3 is TGTGCCAGTAGTGAAACAGGGGGTAGGAACACTGAAGCTTTCTTT. Protein: CASSETGGRNTEAFF.

This rearrangement joins TRBV9 to TRBJ2-5; D gene ambiguous. Trimming stripped 0 bases from V and 5 bases from J, with 8 bases between. This CDR3 comprises 13 residues. The germline V gene encodes CDR1 SGDLS and CDR2 YYNGEE. The CDR3 nucleotides are TGTGCCAGCAGCGTAGGAGGCACGGAGACCCAGTACTTC. This codes for CASSVGGTETQYF.

The chain is built from TRBV7-8 and TRBJ1-1; no firm D call. V was trimmed by 1 base and J by 1 base, leaving 7 bases between them. Per germline, CDR1 SGHVS and CDR2 FQNEAQ. The CDR3 extends over 14 amino acids. The CDR3 is CASSLVAGNTEAFF. CDR3 nucleotides: TGTGCCAGCAGCTTAGTAGCGGGGAACACTGAAGCTTTCTTT.

CDR3 in amino acids: CASSQLDGSSYNEQFF. CDR3 DNA sequence: TGCGCCAGCAGCCAACTCGACGGGAGCTCCTACAATGAGCAGTTCTTC. The chain carries TRBV4-3 and TRBJ2-1; D may be TRBD2 (6 bases). The CDR3 totals 16 residues. Germline-derived CDR1 and CDR2 are LGHNA and YSLEER. Between the trimmed V and J ends, which lost 2 bases and 0 bases, there was a span of 11 bases.